Given below is one T cell receptor beta chain in context. The record originates from a study of blood T cells in healthy people across ages. Together with a sample-barcoded 5' primer, a J-beta primer mix was included in a second PCR lasting roughly 6 to 12 cycles. TCRdb fed the 5' RACE reads into MiXCR, producing one record per CDR3 protein. The sample holds 1.5 million to 2 million distinct CDR3 sequences, less than 50% seen once. V dropped 0 bases and J dropped 5; count of bases not matched to a gene: 1. The CDR3 has 14 residues. CDR1 is SNHLY and CDR2 is FYNNEI in the germline V gene. This chain links TRBV2 with TRBJ2-1; TRBD2 matches at 7 bases. This clonotype was sampled from a woman in her forties in good health. The source material was blood. The CDR3 region is CASSEARGDNEQFF. Here the CDR3 DNA reads TGTGCCAGCAGTGAAGCACGGGGGGACAATGAGCAGTTCTTC. Complete variable domain (other parts from reference TRBV2 and TRBJ2-1): EPEVTQTPSHQVTQMGQEVILRCVPISNHLYFYWYRQILGQKVEFLVSFYNNEISEKSEIFDDQFSVERPDGSNFTLKIRSTKLEDSAMYFCASSEARGDNEQFFGPGTRLTVL.